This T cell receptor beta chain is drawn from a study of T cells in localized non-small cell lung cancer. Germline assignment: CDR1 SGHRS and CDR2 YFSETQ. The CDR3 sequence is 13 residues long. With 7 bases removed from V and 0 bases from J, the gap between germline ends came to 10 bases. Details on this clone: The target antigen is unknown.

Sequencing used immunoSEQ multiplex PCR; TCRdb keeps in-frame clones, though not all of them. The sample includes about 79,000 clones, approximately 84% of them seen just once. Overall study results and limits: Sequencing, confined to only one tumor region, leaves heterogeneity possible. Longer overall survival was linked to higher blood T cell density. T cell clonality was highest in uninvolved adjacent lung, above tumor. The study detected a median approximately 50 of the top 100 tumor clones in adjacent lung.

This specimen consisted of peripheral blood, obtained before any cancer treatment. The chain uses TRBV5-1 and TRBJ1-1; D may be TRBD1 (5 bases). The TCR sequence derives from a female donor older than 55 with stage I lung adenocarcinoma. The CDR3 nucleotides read TGCGCCAGCGGACCACAGGTGAACACTGAAGCTTTCTTT. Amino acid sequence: CASGPQVNTEAFF.